Presented here are 19 T cell receptor beta chains from one specimen sequenced in a study of response to subunit inactivated influenza vaccine. In TCRdb, the RT-PCR reads were re-called with MiXCR into one record per CDR3 protein. The data contain more than 450,000 distinct CDR3 sequences, over 9% of them seen just once; the ten biggest clones take up about 11%. These data were likewise used in another study, on T cells expressing NK-cell markers. That paper adds: 5'RACE template switching built TCR beta cDNA with unique molecular identifiers.

The sequencing used PBMCs from blood, collected on the day of vaccination. The receptors come from a man aged 50 to 60 who received an inactivated influenza vaccine.

This clonotype was seen a handful of times. This chain links TRBV7-9 with TRBJ1-2; D unresolved. Germline-derived CDR1 and CDR2 are SEHNR and FQNEAQ (reference sequence). The CDR3 has 16 amino acids. V lost 3 bases and J lost 0, with 14 bases in between. The CDR3 DNA reads as TGTGCCAGCAGCTTCCCTCGGATCGCCCCTAACTATGGCTACACCTTC. The encoded protein is CASSFPRIAPNYGYTF.

As DNA, the CDR3 is TGTGCCAGCAGCTTAGGTGGAGGGGTGAGTTCACCCCTCCACTTT. It is translated as CASSLGGGVSSPLHF. V gene TRBV7-6 combines with J gene TRBJ1-6; D is perhaps TRBD1 (5 bases). Germline V lookup: CDR1 SGHVS, CDR2 FNYEAQ. V dropped 1 base and J dropped 9 bases, with 13 bases sitting between them. The CDR3 is 15 amino acids.

A few counts support this clonotype. This rearrangement joins TRBV7-2 to TRBJ2-1; tentative D call: TRBD2 (7 bases). Germline CDR1 and CDR2: SGHTA and FQGNSA. The CDR3 contains 14 residues. V lost 7 bases, J lost 9 bases, and 19 bases lay in between. The CDR3 spells CASTRGGDYGEQFF. In DNA, the CDR3 is TGTGCCAGCACCCGAGGGGGGGATTACGGTGAGCAGTTCTTC.

This clonotype was picked up a small number of times. The chain is built from TRBV12-3 or TRBV12-4 and TRBJ1-1; D is unresolved. The CDR3 spans 12 residues. V gave up 6 bases and J gave up 2 bases, with 7 bases separating them. In DNA, the CDR3 is TGTGCCAGCAGCTGGACTAACACTGAAGCTTTCTTT. As protein: CASSWTNTEAFF.

This sequence joins TRBV29-1 and TRBJ2-1, with TRBD2 matching 8 bases. V lost 8 bases and J lost 9; bases outside the gene matches: 12. The germline V gene encodes CDR1 SQVTM and CDR2 ANQGSEA. This CDR3 contains 13 residues. This chain's CDR3 is CSTTGTRKVEQFF. CDR3 coding DNA: TGCAGCACAACCGGGACTAGGAAGGTTGAGCAGTTCTTC.

This clonotype was observed a few times. This sequence may be a read error, since a much larger clone differs from it by one base. This rearrangement joins TRBV6-4 to TRBJ2-3; tentatively, D is TRBD1 (6 bases). The CDR3 length is 13 residues. With 5 bases removed from V and 0 bases from J, the gap between germline ends came to 6 bases. Germline CDR1 reads MRHNA; CDR2 reads SNTAGT. The CDR3: CASSTGSTDTQYF. CDR3 nucleotides: TGTGCCAGCAGTACAGGGAGCACAGATACGCAGTATTTT.

The chain combines TRBV20-1 with TRBJ2-3; 15 bases are a match to TRBD2. Germline CDR1 and CDR2: DFQATT and SNEGSKA (reference sequence). The CDR3 is 14 residues long. Losses at the gene ends were 6 bases for V and 6 bases for J; bases not matched to a gene: 4. DNA for the CDR3: TGCAGTGCACGGACTAGCGGGGGGGTGGATACGCAGTATTTT. This codes for CSARTSGGVDTQYF.

The genes are TRBV20-1 and TRBJ2-7; D gene ambiguous. The V and J ends lost 4 bases and 6 bases respectively, with 7 bases between them. The CDR3 contains 10 residues. Per germline, CDR1 DFQATT and CDR2 SNEGSKA (reference sequence). CDR3 sequence (DNA): TGCAGTGCTATAAGGCGCGAGCAGTACTTC. Its protein is CSAIRREQYF.

This clonotype was picked up a small number of times. The chain combines TRBV2 with TRBJ2-1; no definite D call. The CDR3 is made up of 13 amino acids. V was cut by 7 bases and J by 4 bases, with 11 bases left in between. CDR1 is SNHLY, CDR2 FYNNEI, per germline. The CDR3 coding sequence is TGTGCCAGCACCGACGGCTATTACAATGAGCAGTTCTTC. It yields the protein CASTDGYYNEQFF.

This clonotype was recorded a few times. The V gene is TRBV4-1, the J gene TRBJ2-5; TRBD1 matches at 9 bases. Germline assignment: CDR1 MGHRA and CDR2 YSYEKL. The length of the CDR3 is 16 residues. The V segment lost 1 base and the J segment 4 bases; nucleotides outside the gene matches: 7. CDR3 sequence (DNA): TGCGCCAGCAGCCAAGTGGGGGACAGGGTGTCAGAGACCCAGTACTTC. It is translated as CASSQVGDRVSETQYF.

The chain couples TRBV7-8 to TRBJ2-6; D is perhaps TRBD1 or TRBD2 (5 bases each). The CDR3 has 18 amino acids. Per germline, CDR1 SGHVS and CDR2 FQNEAQ. V was shortened by 5 bases and J by 2 bases, with 19 bases between the two germline ends. The CDR3 is CASSPIFGALTGANVLTF. The CDR3, as DNA: TGTGCCAGCAGCCCGATCTTCGGGGCGCTAACTGGGGCCAACGTCCTGACTTTC. Combining the CDR3 with reference TRBV7-8 and TRBJ2-6 gives the whole variable domain GAGVSQSPRYKVAKRGQDVALRCDPISGHVSLFWYQQALGQGPEFLTYFQNEAQLDKSGLPSDRFFAERPEGSVSTLKIQRTQQEDSAVYLCASSPIFGALTGANVLTFGAGSRLTVL.

This clonotype has just a few counts. The chain combines TRBV5-1 with TRBJ2-7; the match to TRBD1 covers 7 bases. Losses at the gene ends were 7 bases for V and 1 base for J; bases not matched to a gene: 5. This CDR3 region has 13 residues. CDR1 and CDR2 (germline): SGHRS, YFSETQ. The CDR3 sequence: CASGQATSYEQYF. The CDR3 nucleotides read TGCGCCAGCGGACAGGCGACTTCCTACGAGCAGTACTTC.

This clonotype was detected many times. This chain joins TRBV6-1 and TRBJ2-1; 8 nucleotides agree with TRBD2. J lost 8 bases, V lost 6 bases, and 9 bases had no gene match. Germline V CDR1 and CDR2: MNHNS, SASEGT. This CDR3 is built from 14 residues. Here the CDR3 reads CASRSGGMSDEQFF. CDR3 bases: TGTGCCAGCAGGAGCGGGGGCATGTCTGATGAGCAGTTCTTC.

This rearrangement joins TRBV5-1 to TRBJ2-3, with 9 bases that match TRBD2. This CDR3 contains 18 residues. V shed 1 base and J 4 bases; nucleotides not matched to a gene: 13. CDR1 and CDR2 (germline): SGHRS, YFSETQ. The CDR3 spells CASSLQGNGGREADTQYF. CDR3 in DNA: TGCGCCAGCAGCTTGCAAGGGAACGGCGGGAGGGAGGCAGATACGCAGTATTTT.

The rearrangement links TRBV7-8 to TRBJ2-7, with a possible D match to TRBD1 (5 bases). This CDR3 has 14 amino acids. Trimming pared 5 bases from V and 7 bases from J, leaving 18 bases between. In germline, CDR1 is SGHVS, CDR2 FQNEAQ. In nucleotides, the CDR3 is TGTGCCAGCAGCCAACGGACAACGGCTATTGAGCAGTACTTC. It codes for CASSQRTTAIEQYF.

The genes are TRBV12-3 or TRBV12-4 and TRBJ1-6, with D perhaps matching TRBD1 (6 bases). CDR3 length: 16 amino acids. The V end lost 6 bases, the J end lost 5 bases, and 17 bases lay between the germline ends. CDR3 in amino acids: CASRVTGSPHNSPLHF. CDR3 bases: TGTGCCAGCAGAGTCACAGGGTCTCCGCATAATTCACCCCTCCACTTT.

In its sample, this clonotype was seen a few times. The genes are TRBV28 and TRBJ2-5; 11 nucleotides line up with TRBD2. The CDR3 is 15 residues long. V shed 5 bases and J 5 bases; nucleotides not matched to a gene: 7. Per germline, CDR1 MDHEN and CDR2 SYDVKM. CDR3 loop: CASSPLAGGRETQYF. CDR3 nucleotide sequence: TGTGCCAGCAGTCCCTTAGCGGGAGGGAGGGAGACCCAGTACTTC.

The chain carries TRBV5-1 and TRBJ2-3; TRBD1 aligns across 7 bases. The CDR3 spans 16 residues. Germline CDR1 reads SGHRS; CDR2 reads YFSETQ. Losses at the gene ends were 4 bases for V and 4 bases for J; bases not matched to a gene: 12. CDR3 coding DNA: TGCGCCAGCAGCCTTTTCCGGGACAGTATCTCAGATACGCAGTATTTT. It codes for CASSLFRDSISDTQYF.

This clonotype was recorded at least ten times. The genes are TRBV12-3 or TRBV12-4 and TRBJ2-1; 8 bases align to TRBD1. The junction had 9 bases not matched to a gene; V was cut back by 8 bases and J by 3 bases. The CDR3 is 15 amino acids. CDR3 DNA sequence: TGTGCCAGCGCTGGGACAGGAACCATCTACAATGAGCAGTTCTTC. Its protein product is CASAGTGTIYNEQFF.